Listed below are T cell receptor beta chains from one sample, sequenced in a study of T cells after yellow fever vaccination. TCRdb reanalysed the 5' RACE reads using MiXCR and keeps one entry per CDR3 protein. The sample includes tens of thousands of distinct CDR3 sequences, roughly 6% of them seen just once. The sequencing here drew on CD4+ T cells sorted from PBMCs, taken less than 16 days after the first yellow fever vaccination. These receptors originate from a man in his late teens or twenties who received the YFV17D yellow fever vaccine. CDR3s include the opening cysteine and the closing phenylalanine or tryptophan. D genes are given only for firm matches. Clone size is shown for a subset of rows, as once, few, many or a class of expanded clone.

j_call: TRBJ2-3
clone_size: many
d_call: TRBD2
v_call: TRBV7-2
cdr3_aa: CASSGKVAGGTDTQYF

j_call: TRBJ1-1
clone_size: many
d_call: -
v_call: TRBV5-1
cdr3_aa: CASSLGLNTEAFF

j_call: TRBJ1-3
clone_size: -
d_call: -
v_call: TRBV11-3
cdr3_aa: CASSLQTGNTIYF

j_call: TRBJ2-7
clone_size: many
d_call: TRBD2
v_call: TRBV3-1
cdr3_aa: CASSRPLAGFHEQYF

j_call: TRBJ2-1
clone_size: many
d_call: -
v_call: TRBV4-2
cdr3_aa: CASSQPTTRFDEQFF

j_call: TRBJ1-1
clone_size: many
d_call: -
v_call: TRBV7-2
cdr3_aa: CASSLLPSEAFF

j_call: TRBJ2-5
clone_size: few
d_call: -
v_call: TRBV2
cdr3_aa: CASGGGAAVETQYF

j_call: TRBJ2-2
clone_size: many
d_call: -
v_call: TRBV5-1
cdr3_aa: CASSRQEVNTGELFF

j_call: TRBJ2-2
clone_size: few
d_call: TRBD1
v_call: TRBV7-2
cdr3_aa: CASSHYRGLGGGGELFF

j_call: TRBJ1-5
clone_size: many
d_call: -
v_call: TRBV20-1
cdr3_aa: CSAVEGPQPQHF

j_call: TRBJ1-6
clone_size: many
d_call: -
v_call: TRBV3-1
cdr3_aa: CASSQDRGAGSSPLHF

j_call: TRBJ2-1
clone_size: many
d_call: -
v_call: TRBV7-6
cdr3_aa: CASSTGLPGHEQFF

j_call: TRBJ1-1
clone_size: many
d_call: -
v_call: TRBV6-5
cdr3_aa: CASSPQGFSDLAFF

j_call: TRBJ1-4
clone_size: many
d_call: -
v_call: TRBV7-2
cdr3_aa: CASSRGTAEKLFF

j_call: TRBJ2-3
clone_size: many
d_call: TRBD2
v_call: TRBV20-1
cdr3_aa: CSAKRGGAADTQYF

j_call: TRBJ2-6
clone_size: few
d_call: -
v_call: TRBV7-2
cdr3_aa: CASSLFGGANVLTF

j_call: TRBJ2-5
clone_size: many
d_call: TRBD2
v_call: TRBV7-2
cdr3_aa: CASSLTSGGRETQYF

j_call: TRBJ1-1
clone_size: many
d_call: -
v_call: TRBV20-1
cdr3_aa: CSAIRPEGVTEAFF

j_call: TRBJ1-4
clone_size: many
d_call: TRBD1
v_call: TRBV6-5
cdr3_aa: CASRRTGNEEKLFF

j_call: TRBJ2-3
clone_size: few
d_call: -
v_call: TRBV12-3/TRBV12-4
cdr3_aa: CASSFSGSKQYF

j_call: TRBJ2-5
clone_size: many
d_call: TRBD2
v_call: TRBV7-8
cdr3_aa: CASSLWEGSETQYF

j_call: TRBJ1-2
clone_size: many
d_call: -
v_call: TRBV27
cdr3_aa: CASSPVVGAALSNYGYTF

j_call: TRBJ2-5
clone_size: -
d_call: TRBD2
v_call: TRBV7-2
cdr3_aa: CASSLSGGRQETQYF

j_call: TRBJ2-1
clone_size: many
d_call: -
v_call: TRBV7-2
cdr3_aa: CASSFAIEQFF

j_call: TRBJ2-3
clone_size: once
d_call: TRBD2
v_call: TRBV20-1
cdr3_aa: CSAGSVSGGAISTDTQYF

j_call: TRBJ2-2
clone_size: many
d_call: TRBD2
v_call: TRBV4-2
cdr3_aa: CASSLRSGSGGYTGELFF

j_call: TRBJ1-4
clone_size: many
d_call: -
v_call: TRBV5-1
cdr3_aa: CASSKGSATNEKLFF

j_call: TRBJ1-2
clone_size: many
d_call: -
v_call: TRBV18
cdr3_aa: CASSPMDSANYGYTF

j_call: TRBJ2-3
clone_size: many
d_call: TRBD2
v_call: TRBV2
cdr3_aa: CASSLGTSGTDTQYF

j_call: TRBJ2-3
clone_size: many
d_call: -
v_call: TRBV6-9
cdr3_aa: CASRLDTQYF

j_call: TRBJ2-1
clone_size: many
d_call: -
v_call: TRBV5-5
cdr3_aa: CASSLATNNEQFF

j_call: TRBJ1-2
clone_size: many
d_call: -
v_call: TRBV7-9
cdr3_aa: CASSLAGQAGGYTF

j_call: TRBJ2-2
clone_size: many
d_call: TRBD2
v_call: TRBV20-1
cdr3_aa: CSARGPSGGAGTGELFF

j_call: TRBJ1-6
clone_size: many
d_call: TRBD1
v_call: TRBV25-1
cdr3_aa: CASSEPDRGLTNSPLHF

j_call: TRBJ1-2
clone_size: many
d_call: -
v_call: TRBV12-3/TRBV12-4
cdr3_aa: CASSPRTAANYGYTF

j_call: TRBJ2-2
clone_size: many
d_call: TRBD2
v_call: TRBV7-3
cdr3_aa: CASSPFRVTGGNTGELFF

j_call: TRBJ2-2
clone_size: many
d_call: -
v_call: TRBV4-3
cdr3_aa: CASSQGTMTNTGELFF

j_call: TRBJ2-7
clone_size: many
d_call: -
v_call: TRBV7-2
cdr3_aa: CASSPAHEQYF

j_call: TRBJ2-1
clone_size: many
d_call: TRBD1
v_call: TRBV4-3
cdr3_aa: CASSQASARRQGVLYGIVNEQFF

j_call: TRBJ1-6
clone_size: many
d_call: -
v_call: TRBV7-2
cdr3_aa: CASSLFPRDSPLHF

j_call: TRBJ2-5
clone_size: many
d_call: TRBD1
v_call: TRBV7-6
cdr3_aa: CASSPWTGGEETQYF

j_call: TRBJ2-4
clone_size: many
d_call: -
v_call: TRBV11-2
cdr3_aa: CASSFGRALAKNIQYF

j_call: TRBJ2-3
clone_size: many
d_call: -
v_call: TRBV18
cdr3_aa: CASSSTSTDTQYF

j_call: TRBJ2-5
clone_size: many
d_call: -
v_call: TRBV12-3/TRBV12-4
cdr3_aa: CASRPVGLQTQYF

j_call: TRBJ1-2
clone_size: many
d_call: TRBD1
v_call: TRBV12-3/TRBV12-4
cdr3_aa: CASSFSRGYYGYTF

j_call: TRBJ2-3
clone_size: many
d_call: -
v_call: TRBV6-5
cdr3_aa: CASSYTPHGQTDTQYF

j_call: TRBJ1-5
clone_size: -
d_call: -
v_call: TRBV6-5
cdr3_aa: CASSYFGADQPQHF

j_call: TRBJ2-1
clone_size: many
d_call: TRBD2
v_call: TRBV7-2
cdr3_aa: CATPSPGTSGDYNEQFF

j_call: TRBJ2-1
clone_size: many
d_call: -
v_call: TRBV10-2
cdr3_aa: CASRTGMYNEQFF

j_call: TRBJ1-1
clone_size: many
d_call: TRBD1
v_call: TRBV2
cdr3_aa: CASGQGENTEAFF

j_call: TRBJ2-7
clone_size: many
d_call: -
v_call: TRBV7-9
cdr3_aa: CASSSRGPYEQYF

j_call: TRBJ1-1
clone_size: -
d_call: TRBD1
v_call: TRBV19
cdr3_aa: CAHGPGQGSNTEAFF

j_call: TRBJ2-7
clone_size: -
d_call: -
v_call: TRBV7-2
cdr3_aa: CASSLASNNLLEQYF

j_call: TRBJ2-3
clone_size: -
d_call: TRBD2
v_call: TRBV12-3/TRBV12-4
cdr3_aa: CALSSGLAGAVSTDTQYF

j_call: TRBJ1-4
clone_size: many
d_call: -
v_call: TRBV6-1
cdr3_aa: CASSGGGTANEKLFF

j_call: TRBJ2-7
clone_size: many
d_call: -
v_call: TRBV7-9
cdr3_aa: CASSPGSYEQYF

j_call: TRBJ1-1
clone_size: many
d_call: -
v_call: TRBV11-2
cdr3_aa: CASSPGGQRAFF

j_call: TRBJ1-5
clone_size: many
d_call: TRBD1
v_call: TRBV12-3/TRBV12-4
cdr3_aa: CASTLRGRGHQPQHF